Described below is a single TCR beta chain sequence and its context. Its matching antigen is unknown. The sample comes from a study of response to subunit inactivated influenza vaccine. V was pared by 2 bases and J by 1 base, with 9 bases between. The CDR3 covers 14 residues. Germline-derived CDR1 and CDR2 are LNHNV and YYDKDF (reference sequence). Each CDR3 protein is one row after TCRdb ran MiXCR on the RT-PCR reads. This table has around 530,000 distinct CDR3 sequences, about an eighth appearing once. Whole-study results and caveats: Authors proposed each seasonal influenza vaccination draws in few new T cells.

The sample in question was PBMCs from blood, obtained on the day of vaccination. V usage is TRBV15 and J usage is TRBJ2-7, with D perhaps matching TRBD1 (6 bases). The TCR was taken from a man aged 45-65 years who received an inactivated influenza vaccine. Here the CDR3 reads CATSRIQGSYEQYF. CDR3 nucleotide sequence: TGTGCCACCAGCAGAATACAGGGTTCCTACGAGCAGTACTTC.